These 12 T cell receptor beta chains were sequenced from one sample in a study of early T cells in non-severe SARS-CoV-2 infection. TCRdb reanalysed the 5' RACE reads using MiXCR and keeps one entry per CDR3 protein. The sample contains fewer than 85,000 distinct CDR3 sequences, approximately 15% of which appear only once. Sample: whole blood, taken at baseline. The source of these receptors is an adult who was a healthcare worker with PCR-confirmed SARS-CoV-2 infection or an uninfected control (not recorded which).

This chain connects TRBV27 to TRBJ2-7; perhaps TRBD2 as D (6 bases). The CDR3 runs to 13 residues. In germline, CDR1 is MNHEY, CDR2 SMNVEV (reference sequence). Trimming shortened V by 5 bases and J by 7 bases, and 15 bases separated the two germline ends. The CDR3 DNA follows: TGTGCCAGCAGTCCGGACTACATAGGGGAGCAGTACTTC. This translates into CASSPDYIGEQYF.

This clonotype was seen at least ten times. The chain joins TRBV5-1 to TRBJ1-1, with unresolved D. Germline loops: CDR1 SGHRS, CDR2 YFSETQ. This CDR3 spans 12 amino acids. V lost 2 bases and J 4 bases, leaving 6 bases between the germline ends. The CDR3 protein is CASSFTATEAFF. DNA of the CDR3: TGCGCCAGCAGCTTTACGGCCACTGAAGCTTTCTTT.

J is TRBJ2-2 and V is TRBV5-8, with a tentative D call TRBD2 (6 bases). In germline, CDR1 is SGHTS, CDR2 YDEGEE. The CDR3 is 15 amino acids. V lost 0 bases to trimming and J lost 7 bases, with 13 bases between them. CDR3 region: CASSLGHGGSGELFF. For the CDR3, the DNA is TGTGCCAGCAGCTTGGGGCACGGAGGGAGCGGGGAGCTGTTTTTT.

This clonotype was seen more than once but under ten times. The CDR3 DNA reads TGCAGCGTTAATCCTAGAAAGGGGATGAACACTGAAGCTTTCTTT. Its protein is CSVNPRKGMNTEAFF. J is TRBJ1-1 and V is TRBV29-1; a weak D match, TRBD1 (5 bases). CDR3 length equals 15 residues. V was trimmed by 5 bases and J by 0 bases, leaving 16 bases between them. Germline-derived CDR1 and CDR2 are SQVTM and ANQGSEA.

This clonotype was counted a few times. V gene TRBV6-5 combines with J gene TRBJ1-5, with D tentatively TRBD1 (5 bases). Germline assignment: CDR1 MNHEY and CDR2 SVGAGI. The CDR3 extends over 15 amino acids. V was trimmed by 0 bases and J by 5 bases, leaving 11 bases between them. DNA of the CDR3: TGTGCCAGCAGTTACTCGGTGGGGGGGGATCAGCCCCAGCATTTT. Translating gives CASSYSVGGDQPQHF.

The chain combines TRBV19 with TRBJ2-1; possible D gene TRBD1, 5 bases. Germline CDR1 is LNHDA and CDR2 is SQIVND (reference sequence). Trimming removed 7 bases at V and 8 bases at J, with 15 bases between. This CDR3 comprises 13 residues. The DNA for the CDR3 is TGTGCCAGTATCCCACAGGATAGGCATGAGCAGTTCTTC. Residues: CASIPQDRHEQFF. The whole variable domain, filled in from reference TRBV19 and TRBJ2-1, reads DGGITQSPKYLFRKEGQNVTLSCEQNLNHDAMYWYRQDPGQGLRLIYYSQIVNDFQKGDIAEGYSVSREKKESFPLTVTSAQKNPTAFYLCASIPQDRHEQFFGPGTRLTVL.

This clonotype was seen only a few times. J is TRBJ2-3 and V is TRBV28; 12 bases match TRBD1. Unmatched junction bases numbered 3, after V lost 4 bases and J lost 4 bases. The CDR3 runs 15 residues. From germline, CDR1 is MDHEN and CDR2 SYDVKM. CDR3 loop: CASSWGTGGSDTQYF. The CDR3 nucleotides are TGTGCCAGCAGTTGGGGGACAGGGGGCTCAGATACGCAGTATTTT.

This rearrangement joins TRBV20-1 to TRBJ1-1; 7 bases fit TRBD1. The junction had 19 bases not matched to a gene; V was cut back by 3 bases and J by 6 bases. The CDR3 is 17 amino acids. The germline V gene encodes CDR1 DFQATT and CDR2 SNEGSKA (reference sequence). In DNA form, the CDR3 reads TGCAGTGCTAGGACAGCGACAGGGAACCGTAAGAGGGCTGAAGCTTTCTTT. Translating it yields CSARTATGNRKRAEAFF.

V and J are TRBV5-1 and TRBJ2-1, with 10 positions matching TRBD2. Trimming cost V 7 bases and J 5 bases; bases outside gene matches: 3. Germline-derived CDR1 and CDR2 are SGHRS and YFSETQ. CDR3 size: 13 residues. For the CDR3, the DNA is TGCGCCAGCGGGGGACTAGCGAACAATGAGCAGTTCTTC. It codes for CASGGLANNEQFF. Using reference TRBV5-1 and TRBJ2-1 for the parts outside the CDR3, the full variable domain is KAGVTQTPRYLIKTRGQQVTLSCSPISGHRSVSWYQQTPGQGLQFLFEYFSETQRNKGNFPGRFSGRQFSNSRSEMNVSTLELGDSALYLCASGGLANNEQFFGPGTRLTVL.

The chain has TRBV29-1 and TRBJ2-1; no clear D. The CDR3 runs to 13 residues. Between the trimmed V and J ends, which lost 3 bases and 9 bases, there was a span of 15 bases. Germline V lookup: CDR1 SQVTM, CDR2 ANQGSEA. This CDR3 is CSVDKSRRGEQFF. In nucleotides, the CDR3 is TGCAGCGTTGACAAGAGCCGTCGTGGTGAGCAGTTCTTC.

This clonotype has ten or more counts. V is TRBV5-4 and J is TRBJ2-3; D is unclear. Per the germline V gene, CDR1 is SGHNT and CDR2 is YYREEE (reference sequence). The CDR3 has 12 amino acids. V lost 0 bases to trimming and J lost 2 bases, with 1 base between them. The CDR3 DNA reads TGTGCCAGCAGCTTGGACACAGATACGCAGTATTTT. Protein product: CASSLDTDTQYF.

This clonotype was detected many times. V usage is TRBV4-1 and J usage is TRBJ2-7, with 8 bases matching TRBD2. Germline values: CDR1 MGHRA, CDR2 YSYEKL. The CDR3 extends over 16 amino acids. Trimming removed 1 base from V and 7 bases from J; junction bases left unmatched: 12. The chain's CDR3 is CASSQGAGGKAWEQYF. As DNA, the CDR3 is TGCGCCAGCAGCCAAGGGGCGGGAGGTAAAGCTTGGGAGCAGTACTTC.